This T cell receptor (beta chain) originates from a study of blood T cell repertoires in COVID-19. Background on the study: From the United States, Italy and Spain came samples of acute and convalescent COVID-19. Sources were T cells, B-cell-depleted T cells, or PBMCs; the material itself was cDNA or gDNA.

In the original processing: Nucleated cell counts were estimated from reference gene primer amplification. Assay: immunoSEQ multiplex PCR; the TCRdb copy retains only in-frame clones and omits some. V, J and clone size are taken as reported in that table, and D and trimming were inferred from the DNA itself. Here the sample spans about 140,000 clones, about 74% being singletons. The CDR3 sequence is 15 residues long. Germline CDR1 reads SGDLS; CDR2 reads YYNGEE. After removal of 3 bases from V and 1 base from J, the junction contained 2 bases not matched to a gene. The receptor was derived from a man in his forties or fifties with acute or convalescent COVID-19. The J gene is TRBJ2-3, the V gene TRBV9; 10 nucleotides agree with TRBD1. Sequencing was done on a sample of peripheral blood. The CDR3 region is CASSAGTGGTDTQYF. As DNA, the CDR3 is TGTGCCAGCAGCGCCGGGACAGGGGGCACAGATACGCAGTATTTT.